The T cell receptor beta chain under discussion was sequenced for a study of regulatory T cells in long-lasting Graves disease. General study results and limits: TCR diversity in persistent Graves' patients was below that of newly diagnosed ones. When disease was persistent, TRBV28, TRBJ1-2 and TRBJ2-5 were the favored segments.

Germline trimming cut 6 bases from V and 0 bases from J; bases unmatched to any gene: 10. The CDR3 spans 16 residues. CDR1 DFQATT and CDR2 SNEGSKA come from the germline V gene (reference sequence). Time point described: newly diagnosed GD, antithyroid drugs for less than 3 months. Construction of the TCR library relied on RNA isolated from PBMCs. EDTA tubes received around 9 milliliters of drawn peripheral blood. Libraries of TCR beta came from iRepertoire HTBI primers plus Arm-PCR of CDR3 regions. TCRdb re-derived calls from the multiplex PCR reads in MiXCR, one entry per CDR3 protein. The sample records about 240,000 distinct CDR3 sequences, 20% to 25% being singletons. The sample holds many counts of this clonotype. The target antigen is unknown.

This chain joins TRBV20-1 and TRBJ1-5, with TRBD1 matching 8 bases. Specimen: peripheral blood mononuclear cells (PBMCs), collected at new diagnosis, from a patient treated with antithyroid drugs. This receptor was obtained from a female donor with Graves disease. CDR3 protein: CSAGGQAYYSNQPQHF. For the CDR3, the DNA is TGCAGTGCAGGGGGACAGGCCTACTATAGCAATCAGCCCCAGCATTTT.